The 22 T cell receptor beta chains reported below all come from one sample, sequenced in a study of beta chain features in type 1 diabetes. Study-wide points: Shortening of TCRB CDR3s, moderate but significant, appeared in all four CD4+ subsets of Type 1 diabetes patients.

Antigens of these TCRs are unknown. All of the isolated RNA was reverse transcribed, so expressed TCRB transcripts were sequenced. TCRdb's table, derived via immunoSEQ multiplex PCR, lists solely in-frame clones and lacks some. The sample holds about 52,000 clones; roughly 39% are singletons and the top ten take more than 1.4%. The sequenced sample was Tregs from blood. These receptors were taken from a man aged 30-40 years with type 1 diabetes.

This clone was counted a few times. CDR3 nucleotide sequence: TGTGCCAGCAGCTCCTTTGGTGTGGGCGGGAAGCTCAATGAGCAGTTCTTC. As protein: CASSSFGVGGKLNEQFF. The gene calls are TRBV5-4 and TRBJ2-1; tentative D call: TRBD2 (6 bases). The V end was cut by 3 bases, the J end by 6 bases, with 22 bases between. Germline V CDR1 and CDR2: SGHNT, YYREEE (reference sequence). CDR3 length: 17 residues. The entire variable domain, with the rest obtained from reference TRBV5-4 and TRBJ2-1, is as follows: ETGVTQSPTHLIKTRGQQVTLRCSSQSGHNTVSWYQQALGQGPQFIFQYYREEENGRGNFPPRFSGLQFPNYSSELNVNALELDDSALYLCASSSFGVGGKLNEQFFGPGTRLTVL.

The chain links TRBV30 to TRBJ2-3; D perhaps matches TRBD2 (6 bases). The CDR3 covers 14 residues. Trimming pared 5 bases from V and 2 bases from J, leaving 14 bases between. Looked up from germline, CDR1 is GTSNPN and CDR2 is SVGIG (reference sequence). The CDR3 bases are TGTGCCTGGGGGAGGAGGGATTTCACAGATACGCAGTATTTT. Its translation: CAWGRRDFTDTQYF. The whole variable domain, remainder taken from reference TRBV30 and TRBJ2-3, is SQTIHQWPATLVQPVGSPLSLECTVEGTSNPNLYWYRQAAGRGLQLLFYSVGIGQISSEVPQNLSASRPQDRQFILSSKKLLLSDSGFYLCAWGRRDFTDTQYFGPGTRLTVL.

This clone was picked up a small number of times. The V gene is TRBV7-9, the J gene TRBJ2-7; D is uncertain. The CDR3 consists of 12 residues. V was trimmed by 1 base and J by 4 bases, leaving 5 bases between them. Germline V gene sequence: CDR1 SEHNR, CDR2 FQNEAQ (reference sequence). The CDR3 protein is CASSLESYEQYF. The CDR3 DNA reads TGTGCCAGCAGCTTAGAATCGTACGAGCAGTACTTC.

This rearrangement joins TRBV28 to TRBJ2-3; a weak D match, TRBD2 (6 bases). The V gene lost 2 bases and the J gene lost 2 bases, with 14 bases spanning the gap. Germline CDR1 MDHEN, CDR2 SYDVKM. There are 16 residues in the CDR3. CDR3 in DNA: TGTGCCAGCAGTTTAGGGAAACTAGCAGCCACAGATACGCAGTATTTT. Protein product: CASSLGKLAATDTQYF.

CDR3 nucleotides: TGTGCCAGCTCCGCCGGGAGTACGGCAGATACGCAGTATTTT. Its protein is CASSAGSTADTQYF. The J gene is TRBJ2-3, the V gene TRBV7-3, with a tentative D call TRBD2 (6 bases). The V gene lost 8 bases and the J gene lost 4 bases, with 16 bases spanning the gap. The CDR3 loop spans 14 amino acids. Germline CDR1 and CDR2: SGHTA and FQGTGA.

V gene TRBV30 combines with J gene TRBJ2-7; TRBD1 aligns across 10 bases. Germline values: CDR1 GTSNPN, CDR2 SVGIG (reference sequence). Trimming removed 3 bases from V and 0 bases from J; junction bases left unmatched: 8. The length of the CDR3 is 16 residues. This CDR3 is CAWSPGTGVSSYEQYF. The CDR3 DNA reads TGTGCCTGGAGCCCCGGGACAGGGGTCAGCTCCTACGAGCAGTACTTC.

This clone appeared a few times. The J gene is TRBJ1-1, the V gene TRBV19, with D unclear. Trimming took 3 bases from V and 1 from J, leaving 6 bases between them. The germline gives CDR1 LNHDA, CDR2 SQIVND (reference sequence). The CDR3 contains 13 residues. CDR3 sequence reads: CASSISGNTEAFF. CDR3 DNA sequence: TGTGCCAGTAGTATTTCAGGGAACACTGAAGCTTTCTTT.

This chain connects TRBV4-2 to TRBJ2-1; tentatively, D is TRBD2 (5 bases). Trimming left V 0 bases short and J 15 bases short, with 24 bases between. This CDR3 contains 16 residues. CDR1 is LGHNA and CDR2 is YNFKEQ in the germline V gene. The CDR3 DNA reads TGTGCCAGCAGCCAAGAGAGGATTCTAATAGCGATGGGTCTGTTCTTC. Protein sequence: CASSQERILIAMGLFF.

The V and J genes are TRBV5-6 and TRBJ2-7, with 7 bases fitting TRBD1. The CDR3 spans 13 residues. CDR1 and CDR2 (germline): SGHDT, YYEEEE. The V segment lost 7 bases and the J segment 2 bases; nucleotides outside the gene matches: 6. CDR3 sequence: CASRDSSTYEQYF. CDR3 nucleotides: TGTGCCAGCCGGGACAGTTCTACCTACGAGCAGTACTTC.

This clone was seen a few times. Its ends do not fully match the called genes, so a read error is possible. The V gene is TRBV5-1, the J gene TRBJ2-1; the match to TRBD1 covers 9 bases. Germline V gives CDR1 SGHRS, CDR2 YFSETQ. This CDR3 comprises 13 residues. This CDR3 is CASRLDRGHEQFF. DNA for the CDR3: TGCGCCAGCAGATTGGACAGGGGACATGAGCAGTTCTTC.

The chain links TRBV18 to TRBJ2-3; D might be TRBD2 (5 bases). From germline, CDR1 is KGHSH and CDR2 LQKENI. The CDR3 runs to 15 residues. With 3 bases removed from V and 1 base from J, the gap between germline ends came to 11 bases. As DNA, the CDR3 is TGTGCCAGCTCACCTCAAGGAGCGGGCACAGATACGCAGTATTTT. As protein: CASSPQGAGTDTQYF.

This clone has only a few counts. The CDR3: CASRTSGSYEQYF. DNA for the CDR3: TGTGCCAGCCGGACTAGCGGGAGCTACGAGCAGTACTTC. The V call is TRBV27, the J call TRBJ2-7; 13 bases match TRBD2. The CDR3 is 13 residues long. Germline assignment: CDR1 MNHEY and CDR2 SMNVEV (reference sequence). J was trimmed by 3 bases and V by 8 bases; bases with no gene match: 1.

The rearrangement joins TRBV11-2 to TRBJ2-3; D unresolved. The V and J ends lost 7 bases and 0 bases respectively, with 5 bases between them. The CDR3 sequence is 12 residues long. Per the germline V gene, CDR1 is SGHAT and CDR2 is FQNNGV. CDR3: CASKQSTDTQYF. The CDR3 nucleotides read TGTGCCAGCAAACAGAGCACAGATACGCAGTATTTT.

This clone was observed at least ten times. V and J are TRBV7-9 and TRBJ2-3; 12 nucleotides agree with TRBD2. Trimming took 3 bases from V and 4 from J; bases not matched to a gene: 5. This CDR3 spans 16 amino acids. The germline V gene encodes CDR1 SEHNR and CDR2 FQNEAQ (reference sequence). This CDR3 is CASSFTSGRSADTQYF. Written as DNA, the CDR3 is TGTGCCAGCAGCTTTACTAGCGGGAGGAGCGCAGATACGCAGTATTTT. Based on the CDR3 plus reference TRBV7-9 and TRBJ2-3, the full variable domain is DTGVSQNPRHKITKRGQNVTFRCDPISEHNRLYWYRQTLGQGPEFLTYFQNEAQLEKSRLLSDRFSAERPKGSFSTLEIQRTEQGDSAMYLCASSFTSGRSADTQYFGPGTRLTVL.

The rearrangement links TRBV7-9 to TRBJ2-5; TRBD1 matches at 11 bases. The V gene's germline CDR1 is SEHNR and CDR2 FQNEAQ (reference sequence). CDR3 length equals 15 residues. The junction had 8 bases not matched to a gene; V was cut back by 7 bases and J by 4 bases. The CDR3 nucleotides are TGTGCCAGCACATCCGGGACAGGGGGGGGAGAGACCCAGTACTTC. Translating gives CASTSGTGGGETQYF.

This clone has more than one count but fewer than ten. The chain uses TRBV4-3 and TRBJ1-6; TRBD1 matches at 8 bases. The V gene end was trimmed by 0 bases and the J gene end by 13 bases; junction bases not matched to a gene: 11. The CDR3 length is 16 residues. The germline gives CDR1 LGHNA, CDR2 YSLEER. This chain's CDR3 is CASSQDGQGVHGPLHF. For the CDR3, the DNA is TGCGCCAGCAGCCAAGATGGACAGGGTGTTCATGGGCCCCTCCACTTT.

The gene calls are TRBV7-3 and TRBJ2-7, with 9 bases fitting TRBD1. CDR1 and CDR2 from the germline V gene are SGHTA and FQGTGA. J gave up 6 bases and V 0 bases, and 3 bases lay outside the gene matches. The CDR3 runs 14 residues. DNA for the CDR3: TGTGCCAGCAGCTTAACGGGACAGGGATTCGAGCAGTACTTC. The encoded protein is CASSLTGQGFEQYF.

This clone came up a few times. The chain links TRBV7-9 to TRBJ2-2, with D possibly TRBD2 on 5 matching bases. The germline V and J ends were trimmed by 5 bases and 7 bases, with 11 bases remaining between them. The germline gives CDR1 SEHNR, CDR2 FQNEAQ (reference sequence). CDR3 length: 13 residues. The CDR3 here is CASSPRAVGELFF. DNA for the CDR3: TGTGCCAGCAGCCCGCGGGCGGTCGGGGAGCTGTTTTTT.

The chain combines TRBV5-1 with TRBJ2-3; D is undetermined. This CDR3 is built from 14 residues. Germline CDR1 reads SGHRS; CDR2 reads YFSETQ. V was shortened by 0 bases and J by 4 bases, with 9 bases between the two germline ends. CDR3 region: CASSLAQVADTQYF. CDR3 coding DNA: TGCGCCAGCAGCTTGGCGCAGGTAGCAGATACGCAGTATTTT. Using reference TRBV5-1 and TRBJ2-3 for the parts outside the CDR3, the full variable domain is KAGVTQTPRYLIKTRGQQVTLSCSPISGHRSVSWYQQTPGQGLQFLFEYFSETQRNKGNFPGRFSGRQFSNSRSEMNVSTLELGDSALYLCASSLAQVADTQYFGPGTRLTVL.

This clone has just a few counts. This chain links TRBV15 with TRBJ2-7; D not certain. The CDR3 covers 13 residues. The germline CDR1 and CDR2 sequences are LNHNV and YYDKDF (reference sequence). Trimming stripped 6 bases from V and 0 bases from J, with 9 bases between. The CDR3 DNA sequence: TGTGCCACCAGTGAGGCTAGCTCCTACGAGCAGTACTTC. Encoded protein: CATSEASSYEQYF.

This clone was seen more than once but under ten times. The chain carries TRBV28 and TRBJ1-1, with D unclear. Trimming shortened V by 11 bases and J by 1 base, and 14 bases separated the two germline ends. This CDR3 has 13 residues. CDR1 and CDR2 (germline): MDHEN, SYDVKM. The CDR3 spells CALGGQPNTEAFF. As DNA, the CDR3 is TGTGCCCTAGGCGGGCAGCCGAACACTGAAGCTTTCTTT.

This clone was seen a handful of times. The CDR3 here is CATSPGGVTGELFF. The CDR3 region has the DNA TGTGCCACCAGTCCGGGGGGGGTTACCGGGGAGCTGTTTTTT. V and J are TRBV15 and TRBJ2-2; TRBD2 aligns across 8 bases. The V gene end was trimmed by 6 bases and the J gene end by 5 bases; junction bases not matched to a gene: 5. Germline CDR1 and CDR2: LNHNV and YYDKDF (reference sequence). The CDR3 is made up of 14 amino acids.